This T cell receptor beta chain was captured by sequencing in a study of cytomegalovirus exposure and HLA in healthy donors. Healthy bone marrow donors made up the donors. PCR primers comprised 60 Vbeta and 13 Jbeta primers. Authors' methods: Later reanalysis found tens of millions of unique TCR beta chains, around 11 million of them shared. Assay: immunoSEQ multiplex PCR; the TCRdb copy retains only in-frame clones and omits some. Clone size and the V and J calls come from that table; the DNA yielded D and trimming. This sample has around 150,000 clones, with around 76% found just once. Study outcomes and limitations: Later analysis revealed greater clonal expansion in HLA-associated TCR beta chains than in equally common others.

CDR3 size: 15 residues. J lost 3 bases, V lost 3 bases, and 2 bases had no gene match. Germline assignment: CDR1 SQVTM and CDR2 ANQGSEA. Turning to this clone: The target antigen is unknown.

This chain uses TRBV29-1 with TRBJ2-3, with TRBD2 matching over 14 bases. This sequence originates from a female donor in good health and CMV-seronegative. The sequencing input was PBMCs. CDR3 loop: CSVDGTSGRTDTQYF. The DNA for the CDR3 is TGCAGCGTTGACGGGACTAGCGGGAGAACAGATACGCAGTATTTT.